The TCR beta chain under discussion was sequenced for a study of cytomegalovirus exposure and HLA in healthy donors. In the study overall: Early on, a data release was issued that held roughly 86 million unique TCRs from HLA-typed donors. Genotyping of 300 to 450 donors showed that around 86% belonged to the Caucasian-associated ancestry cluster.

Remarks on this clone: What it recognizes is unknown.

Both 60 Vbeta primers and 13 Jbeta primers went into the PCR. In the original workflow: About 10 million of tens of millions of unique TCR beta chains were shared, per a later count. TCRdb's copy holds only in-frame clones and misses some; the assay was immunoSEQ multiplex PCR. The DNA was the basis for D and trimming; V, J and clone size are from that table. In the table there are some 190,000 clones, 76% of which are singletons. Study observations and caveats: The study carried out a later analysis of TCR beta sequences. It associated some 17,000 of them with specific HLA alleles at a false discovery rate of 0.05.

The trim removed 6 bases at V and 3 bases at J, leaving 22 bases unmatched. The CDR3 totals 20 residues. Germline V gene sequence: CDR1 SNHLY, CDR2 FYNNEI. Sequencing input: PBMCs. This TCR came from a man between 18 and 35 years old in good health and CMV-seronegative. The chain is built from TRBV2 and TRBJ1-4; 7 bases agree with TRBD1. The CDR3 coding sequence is TGTGCCAGCAGGGCACGCTTCCTTGACAGGGACGTTGAGGCTAATGAAAAACTGTTTTTT. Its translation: CASRARFLDRDVEANEKLFF.